This TCR beta chain originates from a study of CD8+CD57+ T cells in acquired aplastic anemia. Turning to the study itself: Isolated CD4+ and CD8+ cells, once sorted, yielded DNA averaging about 3.1 ug. General study findings and limits: A significant difference in CD8+ Simpson's diversity between patients and controls was not found. Some 28 sequences, all CD8+ CDR3, were shared between patients and controls.

Patients selected for sequencing had displayed CD8+CD57+ cell expansion by flow cytometry. Blood samples were obtained from patients who had received no prior therapy. Genomic DNA templated the TCR beta VDJ and CDR3 profiling. TCRdb reanalysed the reads using MiXCR and keeps one entry per CDR3 protein. The repertoire holds more than 150,000 distinct CDR3 sequences, around 50% seen once, with roughly 13% in the top ten. This clonotype was seen a single time. Its antigen is not known. V was cut by 4 bases and J by 1 base, with 7 bases left in between. The CDR3 covers 13 residues. Germline-derived CDR1 and CDR2 are SGHTA and FQGTGA.

This receptor was taken from a human donor with aplastic anemia. Sequenced input: sorted CD4+, CD8+, or CD8+CD57+ T cells (not recorded which) from PBMCs. The chain combines TRBV7-3 with TRBJ1-1, with TRBD1 as a possible D gene (6 bases). The CDR3 sequence is CASSSGANTEAFF. DNA of the CDR3: TGTGCCAGCAGCTCAGGGGCGAACACTGAAGCTTTCTTT.